These T cell receptor beta chains were read from a single sample in a study of blood T cell repertoires in COVID-19. The method was immunoSEQ multiplex PCR; TCRdb's version includes in-frame clones alone and lacks a portion of them. The table shows 260,000 or so clones, with roughly 80% occurring only once. Input material: peripheral blood. The receptors derive from a woman older than 75 with COVID-19, enrolled during active disease. The CDR3 runs from the conserved cysteine through the conserved F or W. Fields, in order: clone size, J gene, V gene, D gene, CDR3 DNA, CDR3 protein. D genes are given only for firm matches. Expanded clones get a size class; other rows say once, few or many, or leave the size out.

abundance: once
j_gene: TRBJ1-1
v_gene: TRBV15
d_gene: NA
CDR3nt: TGTGCCACCAGCAAGGATGGAGGGAACACTGAAGCTTTCTTT
CDR3aa: CATSKDGGNTEAFF

abundance: NA
j_gene: TRBJ2-5
v_gene: TRBV6-2/TRBV6-3
d_gene: NA
CDR3nt: TGTGCCAGCAGTTATCGGGTCTTCCAAGAGACCCAGTACTTC
CDR3aa: CASSYRVFQETQYF

abundance: NA
j_gene: TRBJ1-2
v_gene: TRBV2
d_gene: TRBD1
CDR3nt: TGTGCCAGCATTAGGGAGCAGGGGGCTGATGGCTACACCTTC
CDR3aa: CASIREQGADGYTF

abundance: NA
j_gene: TRBJ1-2
v_gene: TRBV5-1
d_gene: NA
CDR3nt: TGCGCCAGCAGCTTCAACAGGGTTGCCGATGGCTACACCTTC
CDR3aa: CASSFNRVADGYTF

abundance: NA
j_gene: TRBJ1-5
v_gene: TRBV19
d_gene: TRBD1
CDR3nt: TGTGCCAGTAGTCGACAGGGGGATCAGCCCCAGCATTTT
CDR3aa: CASSRQGDQPQHF

abundance: NA
j_gene: TRBJ2-6
v_gene: TRBV30
d_gene: NA
CDR3nt: TGTGCCTGGGCCAGGGCCAACGTCCTGACTTTC
CDR3aa: CAWARANVLTF

abundance: NA
j_gene: TRBJ1-2
v_gene: TRBV30
d_gene: NA
CDR3nt: TGTGCCTGGAGAGATAGAACAGGGTATGGCTACACCTTC
CDR3aa: CAWRDRTGYGYTF

abundance: NA
j_gene: TRBJ1-1
v_gene: TRBV28
d_gene: TRBD1
CDR3nt: TGTGCCAGCAGAACCACAGGGGGCACTGAAGCTTTCTTT
CDR3aa: CASRTTGGTEAFF

abundance: NA
j_gene: TRBJ2-7
v_gene: TRBV27
d_gene: TRBD2
CDR3nt: TGTGCCAGCAGTCCAAGGACTAGCGGGGGGAACACCTACGAGCAGTACTTC
CDR3aa: CASSPRTSGGNTYEQYF

abundance: few
j_gene: TRBJ1-6
v_gene: TRBV5-6
d_gene: NA
CDR3nt: TGTGCCAGCAGCTTGGACAGGGTTAACAATTCACCCCTCCACTTT
CDR3aa: CASSLDRVNNSPLHF

abundance: NA
j_gene: TRBJ1-5
v_gene: TRBV7-8
d_gene: NA
CDR3nt: TGTGCCAGCAGCTTAATTAGTACAGGGACTCAGCCCCAGCATTTT
CDR3aa: CASSLISTGTQPQHF

abundance: NA
j_gene: TRBJ2-4
v_gene: TRBV19
d_gene: NA
CDR3nt: TGTGCCAGTAGTATAATCGGGCTAGCGGCCAAAAACATTCAGTACTTC
CDR3aa: CASSIIGLAAKNIQYF

abundance: NA
j_gene: TRBJ2-7
v_gene: TRBV7-8
d_gene: TRBD1
CDR3nt: TGTGCCAGCAGCACGCGGACAGGGGGCGGCGAGCAGTACTTC
CDR3aa: CASSTRTGGGEQYF

abundance: NA
j_gene: TRBJ1-2
v_gene: TRBV7-3
d_gene: TRBD1
CDR3nt: TGTGCCAGCAGCCGGGACAGGGTTGGCGGCTACACCTTC
CDR3aa: CASSRDRVGGYTF

abundance: NA
j_gene: TRBJ2-2
v_gene: TRBV7-2
d_gene: NA
CDR3nt: TGTGCCAGCAGCTCTCCCAACACCGGGGAGCTGTTTTTT
CDR3aa: CASSSPNTGELFF

abundance: NA
j_gene: TRBJ2-4
v_gene: TRBV3-1/TRBV3-2
d_gene: TRBD2
CDR3nt: TGTGCCAGCAGCCAAGATCATGAGGAGACTAGCGGGAGGGAGGTCGTAAACATTCAGTACTTC
CDR3aa: CASSQDHEETSGREVVNIQYF

abundance: NA
j_gene: TRBJ1-2
v_gene: TRBV18
d_gene: NA
CDR3nt: TGTGCCAGCTCTAAGGGGGATACAAACTATGGCTACACCTTC
CDR3aa: CASSKGDTNYGYTF

abundance: NA
j_gene: TRBJ2-7
v_gene: TRBV21-1
d_gene: NA
CDR3nt: TGTGCCAGCAGCGGTCCGGGACAGGACCCCTACGAGCAGTACTTC
CDR3aa: CASSGPGQDPYEQYF

abundance: NA
j_gene: TRBJ2-3
v_gene: TRBV5-4
d_gene: NA
CDR3nt: TGTGCCAGCAGCTTGCGCGTGAGGGGCACAGATACGCAGTATTTT
CDR3aa: CASSLRVRGTDTQYF

abundance: NA
j_gene: TRBJ2-6
v_gene: TRBV18
d_gene: NA
CDR3nt: TGTGCCAGCTCACCAGGGTTTGGCAGGCCGACCTCTGGGGCCAACGTCCTGACTTTC
CDR3aa: CASSPGFGRPTSGANVLTF

abundance: few
j_gene: TRBJ1-2
v_gene: TRBV5-1
d_gene: TRBD1
CDR3nt: TGCGCCAGCAGCTTAGGGGGCGCGGCTAACTATGGCTACACCTTC
CDR3aa: CASSLGGAANYGYTF

abundance: NA
j_gene: TRBJ1-5
v_gene: TRBV24-1
d_gene: TRBD1
CDR3nt: TGTGCCACCAGTGAGTGGGACAGGGGGCCGTATCAGCCCCAGCATTTT
CDR3aa: CATSEWDRGPYQPQHF

abundance: NA
j_gene: TRBJ1-1
v_gene: TRBV3-1/TRBV3-2
d_gene: NA
CDR3nt: TGTGCCAGCCGGGGGGCGAGCGAAGCTTTCTTT
CDR3aa: CASRGASEAFF

abundance: once
j_gene: TRBJ1-4
v_gene: TRBV7-9
d_gene: NA
CDR3nt: TGTGCCAGCAGCTTAGGAGGTTACACTAATGAAAAACTGTTTTTT
CDR3aa: CASSLGGYTNEKLFF

abundance: NA
j_gene: TRBJ1-4
v_gene: TRBV4-1
d_gene: TRBD1
CDR3nt: TGCGCCAGCAGCGCCGGGGACAGGCTTGGTTATTGGGAAAAACTGTTTTTT
CDR3aa: CASSAGDRLGYWEKLFF

abundance: NA
j_gene: TRBJ1-1
v_gene: TRBV6-6
d_gene: NA
CDR3nt: TGTGCCAGCAGGGATCAAGGGAGGCAGACTGAAGCTTTCTTT
CDR3aa: CASRDQGRQTEAFF

abundance: once
j_gene: TRBJ1-1
v_gene: TRBV3-1/TRBV3-2
d_gene: NA
CDR3nt: TGTGCCAGCAGCGTGAGTCAGGGGAAAGCTTTCTTT
CDR3aa: CASSVSQGKAFF

abundance: few
j_gene: TRBJ2-3
v_gene: TRBV30
d_gene: TRBD2
CDR3nt: TGTGCCTGGAGTAAGCGGGGGGGCTACACAGATACGCAGTATTTT
CDR3aa: CAWSKRGGYTDTQYF

abundance: NA
j_gene: TRBJ1-2
v_gene: TRBV24-1
d_gene: TRBD1
CDR3nt: TGTGCCACCAGGGGGGACAGGGGAGGGTATGGCTACACCTTC
CDR3aa: CATRGDRGGYGYTF

abundance: NA
j_gene: TRBJ1-1
v_gene: TRBV5-6
d_gene: NA
CDR3nt: TGTGCCAGCAGCTACGGGATTGTGAACACTGAAGCTTTCTTT
CDR3aa: CASSYGIVNTEAFF

abundance: NA
j_gene: TRBJ1-3
v_gene: TRBV6-5
d_gene: NA
CDR3nt: TGTGCCAGCTCCGGGACACACTCTGGAAACACCATATATTTT
CDR3aa: CASSGTHSGNTIYF

abundance: NA
j_gene: TRBJ1-2
v_gene: TRBV27
d_gene: TRBD1
CDR3nt: TGTGCCAGCAGTTCCGACAGGGGTCGAGGCTACACCTTC
CDR3aa: CASSSDRGRGYTF

abundance: NA
j_gene: TRBJ2-5
v_gene: TRBV2
d_gene: TRBD1
CDR3nt: TGTGCCAGCAGTCCCCGGACAGGCCAAGAGACCCAGTACTTC
CDR3aa: CASSPRTGQETQYF

abundance: NA
j_gene: TRBJ2-7
v_gene: TRBV7-2
d_gene: NA
CDR3nt: TGTGCCAGCAGCTCCTCGAGTCGTGGGGCCTCCTACGAGCAGTACTTC
CDR3aa: CASSSSSRGASYEQYF

abundance: NA
j_gene: TRBJ2-5
v_gene: TRBV6-5
d_gene: NA
CDR3nt: TGTGCCAGCGTGCGGCAACCCAATATCCAAGAGACCCAGTACTTC
CDR3aa: CASVRQPNIQETQYF

abundance: NA
j_gene: TRBJ2-6
v_gene: TRBV4-1
d_gene: NA
CDR3nt: TGCGCCAGCAGCCAAGACCGTGACAGGACTGGGGCCAACGTCCTGACTTTC
CDR3aa: CASSQDRDRTGANVLTF

abundance: NA
j_gene: TRBJ2-1
v_gene: TRBV7-9
d_gene: TRBD1
CDR3nt: TGTGCCAGCAGGCCACCAGGGGGACCATACAATGAGCAGTTCTTC
CDR3aa: CASRPPGGPYNEQFF

abundance: NA
j_gene: TRBJ1-2
v_gene: TRBV24-1
d_gene: TRBD1
CDR3nt: TGTGCCACCAGTGAGTCCTCTACAGGGGGCTTTTACTATGGCTACACCTTC
CDR3aa: CATSESSTGGFYYGYTF

abundance: once
j_gene: TRBJ2-2
v_gene: TRBV6-2/TRBV6-3
d_gene: NA
CDR3nt: TGTGCCAGCAGTCAAGGGGTTTCTGGGGAGCTGTTTTTT
CDR3aa: CASSQGVSGELFF

abundance: NA
j_gene: TRBJ2-7
v_gene: TRBV9
d_gene: NA
CDR3nt: TGTGCCAGCAGCGTAAGGGACTCTGCTATTTCCTACGAGCAGTACTTC
CDR3aa: CASSVRDSAISYEQYF

abundance: NA
j_gene: TRBJ2-7
v_gene: TRBV6-6
d_gene: NA
CDR3nt: TGTGCCAGCAGTCCGACAAGAACCTACGAGCAGTACTTC
CDR3aa: CASSPTRTYEQYF

abundance: NA
j_gene: TRBJ1-1
v_gene: TRBV7-2
d_gene: NA
CDR3nt: TGTGCCAGCAGCCCTGCCCCCAGGGGCCGTCGTACTGAAGCTTTCTTT
CDR3aa: CASSPAPRGRRTEAFF

abundance: few
j_gene: TRBJ1-4
v_gene: TRBV5-1
d_gene: NA
CDR3nt: TGCGCCAGCAGCTTGCCAGCAACTAATGAAAAACTGTTTTTT
CDR3aa: CASSLPATNEKLFF

abundance: NA
j_gene: TRBJ2-5
v_gene: TRBV3-1/TRBV3-2
d_gene: TRBD2
CDR3nt: TGTGCCAGCAGCCAATTTAGCGGGAGAGGGGGAGAGACCCAGTACTTC
CDR3aa: CASSQFSGRGGETQYF